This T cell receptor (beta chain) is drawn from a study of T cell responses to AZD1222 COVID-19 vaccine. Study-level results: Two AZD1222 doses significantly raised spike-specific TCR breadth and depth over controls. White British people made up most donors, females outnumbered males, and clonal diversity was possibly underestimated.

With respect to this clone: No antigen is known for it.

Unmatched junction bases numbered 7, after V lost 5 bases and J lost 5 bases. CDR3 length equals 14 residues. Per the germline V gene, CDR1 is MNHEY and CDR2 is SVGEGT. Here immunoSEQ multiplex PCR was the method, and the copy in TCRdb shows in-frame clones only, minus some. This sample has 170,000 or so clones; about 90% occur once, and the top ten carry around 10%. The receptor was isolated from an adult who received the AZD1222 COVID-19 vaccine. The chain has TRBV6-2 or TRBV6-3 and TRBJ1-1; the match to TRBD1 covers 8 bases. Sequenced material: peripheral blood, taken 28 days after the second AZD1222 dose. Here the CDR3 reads CASSITGGRTEAFF. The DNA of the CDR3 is TGTGCCAGCAGTATCACAGGGGGAAGAACTGAAGCTTTCTTT.